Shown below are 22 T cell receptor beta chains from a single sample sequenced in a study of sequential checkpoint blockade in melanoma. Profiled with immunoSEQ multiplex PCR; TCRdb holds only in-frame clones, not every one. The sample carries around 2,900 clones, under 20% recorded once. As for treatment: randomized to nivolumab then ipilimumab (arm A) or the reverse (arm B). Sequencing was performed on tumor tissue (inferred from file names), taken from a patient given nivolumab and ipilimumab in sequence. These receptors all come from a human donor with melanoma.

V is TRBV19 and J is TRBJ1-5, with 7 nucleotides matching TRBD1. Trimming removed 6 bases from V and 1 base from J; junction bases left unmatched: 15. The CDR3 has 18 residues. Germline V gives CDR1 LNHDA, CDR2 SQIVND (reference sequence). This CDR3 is CASSLTGGGGGSNQPQHF. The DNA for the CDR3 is TGTGCCAGTAGCCTAACGGGTGGAGGGGGCGGGAGCAATCAGCCCCAGCATTTT. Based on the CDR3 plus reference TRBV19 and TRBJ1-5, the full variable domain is DGGITQSPKYLFRKEGQNVTLSCEQNLNHDAMYWYRQDPGQGLRLIYYSQIVNDFQKGDIAEGYSVSREKKESFPLTVTSAQKNPTAFYLCASSLTGGGGGSNQPQHFGDGTRLSIL.

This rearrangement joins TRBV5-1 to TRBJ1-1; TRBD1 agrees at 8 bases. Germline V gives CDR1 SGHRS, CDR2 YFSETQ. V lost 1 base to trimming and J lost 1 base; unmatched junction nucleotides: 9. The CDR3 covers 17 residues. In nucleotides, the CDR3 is TGCGCCAGCAGCTTGAATTTAGGGGGACAGGCGAACACTGAAGCTTTCTTT. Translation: CASSLNLGGQANTEAFF.

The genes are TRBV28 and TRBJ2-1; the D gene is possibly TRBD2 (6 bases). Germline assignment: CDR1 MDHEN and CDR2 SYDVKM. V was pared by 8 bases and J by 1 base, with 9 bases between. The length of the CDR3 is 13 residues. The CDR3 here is CASRDFSYNEQFF. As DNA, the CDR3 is TGTGCCAGCCGGGACTTTTCCTACAATGAGCAGTTCTTC. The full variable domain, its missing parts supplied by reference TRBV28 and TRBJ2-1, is DVKVTQSSRYLVKRTGEKVFLECVQDMDHENMFWYRQDPGLGLRLIYFSYDVKMKEKGDIPEGYSVSREKKERFSLILESASTNQTSMYLCASRDFSYNEQFFGPGTRLTVL.

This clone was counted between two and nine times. CDR3 residues: CASRETGAKNTEAFF. CDR3 nucleotides: TGTGCCAGCAGAGAAACAGGGGCGAAGAACACTGAAGCTTTCTTT. The J gene is TRBJ1-1, the V gene TRBV6-8, with 7 bases that match TRBD1. V was clipped by 6 bases and J by 1 base; unmatched bases: 8. Germline-derived CDR1 and CDR2 are MNHGY and SAAAGT. The CDR3 extends over 15 amino acids.

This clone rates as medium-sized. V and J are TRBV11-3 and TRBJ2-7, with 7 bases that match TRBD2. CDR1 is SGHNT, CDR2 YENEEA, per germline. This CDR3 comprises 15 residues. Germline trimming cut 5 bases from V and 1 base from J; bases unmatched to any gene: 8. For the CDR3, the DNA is TGTGCCAGCAGCCCCCCCTCACTAGCGTCCTACGAGCAGTACTTC. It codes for CASSPPSLASYEQYF.

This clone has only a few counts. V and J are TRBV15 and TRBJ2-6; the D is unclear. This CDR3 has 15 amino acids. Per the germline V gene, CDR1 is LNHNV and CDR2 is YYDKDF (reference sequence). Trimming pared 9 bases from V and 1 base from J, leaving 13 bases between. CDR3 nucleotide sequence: TGTGCCACGTCTAATAGGGTGTCTGGGGCCAACGTCCTGACTTTC. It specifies CATSNRVSGANVLTF.

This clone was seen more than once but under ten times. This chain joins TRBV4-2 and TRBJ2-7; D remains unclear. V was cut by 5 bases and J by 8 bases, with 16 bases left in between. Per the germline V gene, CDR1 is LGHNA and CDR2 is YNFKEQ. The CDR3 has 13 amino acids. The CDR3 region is CASSLAPRVKQYF. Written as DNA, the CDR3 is TGTGCCAGCAGCTTAGCCCCCCGGGTTAAGCAGTACTTC.

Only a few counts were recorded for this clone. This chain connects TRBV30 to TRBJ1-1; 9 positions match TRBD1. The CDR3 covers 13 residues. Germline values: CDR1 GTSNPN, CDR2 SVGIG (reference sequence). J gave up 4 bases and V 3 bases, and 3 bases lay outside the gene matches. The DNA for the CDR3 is TGTGCCTGGAGGGTGACAGGGGGCACTGAAGCTTTCTTT. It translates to CAWRVTGGTEAFF.

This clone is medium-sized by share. CDR3 DNA sequence: TGTGCCAGCAGCCCGTCATCCGGGACAACCTATGGCTACACCTTC. Residues: CASSPSSGTTYGYTF. The chain joins TRBV9 to TRBJ1-2, with D possibly being TRBD1 (6 bases). The CDR3 extends over 15 amino acids. Germline V lookup: CDR1 SGDLS, CDR2 YYNGEE. Trimming cost V 4 bases and J 4 bases, with 17 bases left between them. The variable domain in full, with the rest retrieved from reference TRBV9 and TRBJ1-2, is DSGVTQTPKHLITATGQRVTLRCSPRSGDLSVYWYQQSLDQGLQFLIQYYNGEERAKGNILERFSAQQFPDLHSELNLSSLELGDSALYFCASSPSSGTTYGYTFGSGTRLTVV.

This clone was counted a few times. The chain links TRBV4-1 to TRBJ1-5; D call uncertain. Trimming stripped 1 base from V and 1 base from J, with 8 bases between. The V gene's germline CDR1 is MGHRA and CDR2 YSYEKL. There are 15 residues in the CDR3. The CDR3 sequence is CASSQVWPSNQPQHF. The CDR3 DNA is TGCGCCAGCAGCCAAGTCTGGCCGAGCAATCAGCCCCAGCATTTT.

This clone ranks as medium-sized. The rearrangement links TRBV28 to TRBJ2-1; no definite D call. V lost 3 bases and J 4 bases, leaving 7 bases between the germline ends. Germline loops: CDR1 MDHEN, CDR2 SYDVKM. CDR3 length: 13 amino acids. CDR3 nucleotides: TGTGCCAGCAGTTTTGCCGATTACAATGAGCAGTTCTTC. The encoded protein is CASSFADYNEQFF.

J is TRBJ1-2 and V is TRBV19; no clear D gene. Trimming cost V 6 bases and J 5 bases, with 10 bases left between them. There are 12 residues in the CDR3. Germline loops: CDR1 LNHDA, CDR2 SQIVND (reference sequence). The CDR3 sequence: CASRDPGYGYTF. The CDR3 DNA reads TGTGCCAGTAGGGACCCAGGATATGGCTACACCTTC.

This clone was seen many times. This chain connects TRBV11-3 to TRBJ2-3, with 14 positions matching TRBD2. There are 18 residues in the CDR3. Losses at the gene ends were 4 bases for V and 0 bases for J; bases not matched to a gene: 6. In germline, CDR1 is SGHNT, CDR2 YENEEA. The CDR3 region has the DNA TGTGCCAGCAGCTCCCGACTAGCGGGAGGGGGTAGCACAGATACGCAGTATTTT. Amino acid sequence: CASSSRLAGGGSTDTQYF.

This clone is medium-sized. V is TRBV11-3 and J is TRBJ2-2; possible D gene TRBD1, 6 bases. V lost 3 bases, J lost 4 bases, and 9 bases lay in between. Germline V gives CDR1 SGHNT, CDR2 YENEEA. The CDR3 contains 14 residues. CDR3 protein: CASSLDRSTGELFF. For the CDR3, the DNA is TGTGCCAGCAGCTTGGACAGATCCACCGGGGAGCTGTTTTTT.

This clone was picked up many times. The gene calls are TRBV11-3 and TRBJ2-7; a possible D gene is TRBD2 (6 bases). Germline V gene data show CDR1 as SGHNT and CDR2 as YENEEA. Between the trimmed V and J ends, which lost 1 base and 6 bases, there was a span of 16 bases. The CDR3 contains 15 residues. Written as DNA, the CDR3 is TGTGCCAGCAGCTTAGGTGGGACTTACAGGAGCGAGCAGTACTTC. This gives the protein CASSLGGTYRSEQYF.

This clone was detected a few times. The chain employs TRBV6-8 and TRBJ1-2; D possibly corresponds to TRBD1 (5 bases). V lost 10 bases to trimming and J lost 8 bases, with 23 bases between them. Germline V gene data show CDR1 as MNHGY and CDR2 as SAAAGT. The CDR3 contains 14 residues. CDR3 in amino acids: CAIRAEGQPRGYTF. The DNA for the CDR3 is TGTGCCATCAGGGCGGAGGGGCAACCTAGGGGCTACACCTTC.

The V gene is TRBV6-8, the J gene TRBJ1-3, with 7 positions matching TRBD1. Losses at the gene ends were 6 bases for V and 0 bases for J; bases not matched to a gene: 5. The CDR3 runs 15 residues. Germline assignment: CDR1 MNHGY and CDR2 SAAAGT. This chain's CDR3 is CASRQKGASGNTIYF. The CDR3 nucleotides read TGTGCCAGCAGGCAGAAGGGGGCCTCTGGAAACACCATATATTTT.

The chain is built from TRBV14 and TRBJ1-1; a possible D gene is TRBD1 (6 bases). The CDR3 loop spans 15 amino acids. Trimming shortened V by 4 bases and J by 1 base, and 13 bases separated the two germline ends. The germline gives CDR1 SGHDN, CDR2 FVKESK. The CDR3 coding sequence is TGTGCCAGCAGCCGCTCAGGACAGACGAACACTGAAGCTTTCTTT. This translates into CASSRSGQTNTEAFF.

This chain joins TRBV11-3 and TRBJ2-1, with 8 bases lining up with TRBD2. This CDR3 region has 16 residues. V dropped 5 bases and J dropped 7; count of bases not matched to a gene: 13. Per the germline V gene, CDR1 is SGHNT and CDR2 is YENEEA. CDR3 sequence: CASSPPPSGSGNEQFF. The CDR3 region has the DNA TGTGCCAGCAGCCCACCTCCTAGCGGGTCCGGGAATGAGCAGTTCTTC.

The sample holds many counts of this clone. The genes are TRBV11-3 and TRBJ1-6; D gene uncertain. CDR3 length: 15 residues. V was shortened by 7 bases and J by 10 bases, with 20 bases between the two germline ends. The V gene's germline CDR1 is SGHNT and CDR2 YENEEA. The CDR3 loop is CASNTWWGLESPLHF. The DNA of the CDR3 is TGTGCCAGCAACACCTGGTGGGGTTTAGAATCACCCCTCCACTTT. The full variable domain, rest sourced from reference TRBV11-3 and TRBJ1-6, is EAGVVQSPRYKIIEKKQPVAFWCNPISGHNTLYWYLQNLGQGPELLIRYENEEAVDDSQLPKDRFSAERLKGVDSTLKIQPAELGDSAVYLCASNTWWGLESPLHFGNGTRLTVT.

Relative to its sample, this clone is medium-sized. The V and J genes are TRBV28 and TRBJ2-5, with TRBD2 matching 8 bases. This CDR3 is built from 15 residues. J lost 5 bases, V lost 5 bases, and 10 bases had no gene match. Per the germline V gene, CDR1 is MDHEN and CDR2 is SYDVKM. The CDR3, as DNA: TGTGCCAGCAGTCTAACCGGGGGGGATGGGGAGACCCAGTACTTC. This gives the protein CASSLTGGDGETQYF.

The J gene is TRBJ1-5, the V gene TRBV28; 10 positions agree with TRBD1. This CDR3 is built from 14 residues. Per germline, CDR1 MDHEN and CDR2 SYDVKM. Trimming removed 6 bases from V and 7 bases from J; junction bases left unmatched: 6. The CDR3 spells CASSRTGGGQPQHF. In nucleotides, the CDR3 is TGTGCCAGCAGCCGGACAGGGGGAGGCCAGCCCCAGCATTTT.